Listed below are T cell receptor beta chains from one sample, sequenced in a study of cytomegalovirus exposure and HLA in healthy donors. Profiling relied on immunoSEQ multiplex PCR, and the TCRdb table lists in-frame clones only, not all of them. Its listing shows tens of thousands of clones. The specimen was PBMCs. The source is a man aged 35 to 55 in good health and CMV-seropositive. Each CDR3 is given with its conserved first and last residue. A D gene is named only where the DNA matches it firmly.

J gene | V gene | CDR3 length | D gene | CDR3 DNA | CDR3 protein
TRBJ2-5 | TRBV11-2 | 15 | - | TGTGCCAGCAGTCAAAATCCGGGATTGGGCGAGACCCAGTACTTC | CASSQNPGLGETQYF
TRBJ2-5 | TRBV7-9 | 19 | TRBD2 | TGTGCCAGCAGCTTAGGAACTAGCGGGAGCGACCGCGGGAAAGAGACCCAGTACTTC | CASSLGTSGSDRGKETQYF
TRBJ2-7 | TRBV5-1 | 13 | - | TGCGCCAGCAGCTTGACTAGCTTGAACGAGCAGTACTTC | CASSLTSLNEQYF
TRBJ1-1 | TRBV4-2 | 13 | - | TGTGCCAGCAGCCAACGGGACACCCTGGGGGCTTTCTTT | CASSQRDTLGAFF
TRBJ2-2 | TRBV4-3 | 15 | TRBD1 | TGCGCCAGCAGCTCCGAACAGGGGACCCCCGGGGAGCTGTTTTTT | CASSSEQGTPGELFF
TRBJ2-3 | TRBV7-3 | 19 | TRBD2 | TGTGCCAGCAGCTTACTAGGAATCGGACTAGCGGCTAGCACAGATACGCAGTATTTT | CASSLLGIGLAASTDTQYF
TRBJ1-2 | TRBV28 | 12 | - | TGTGCCAGCAGTATCCAGGGTAACGGCTACACCTTC | CASSIQGNGYTF
TRBJ2-5 | TRBV5-4 | 14 | - | TGTGCCAGCAGCTTACAGGGACGGCAAGAGACCCAGTACTTC | CASSLQGRQETQYF
TRBJ2-7 | TRBV5-1 | 17 | - | TGCGCCAGCAGCTCCCTTAACAGCATAGGACAAGGAGACGAGCAGTACTTC | CASSSLNSIGQGDEQYF
TRBJ1-4 | TRBV9 | 15 | TRBD1 | TGTGCCAGCAGCGTAACACAGGGGGTTAGTGAAAAACTGTTTTTT | CASSVTQGVSEKLFF
TRBJ2-7 | TRBV9 | 14 | - | TGTGCCAGCAGCGTAGATCCAGACTCCTACGAGCAGTACTTC | CASSVDPDSYEQYF
TRBJ1-2 | TRBV4-1 | 13 | - | TGCGCCAGCAGCCAAGATCCTCGGGTTGGCTACACCTTC | CASSQDPRVGYTF
TRBJ2-3 | TRBV27 | 15 | TRBD1 | TGTGCCAGCAGGATTCCAGGGGGCGCCACAGATACGCAGTATTTT | CASRIPGGATDTQYF
TRBJ2-1 | TRBV29-1 | 14 | TRBD2 | TGCAGCGTTGAGTCGGGGAGGGCGGAGGATGAGCAGTTCTTC | CSVESGRAEDEQFF
TRBJ2-3 | TRBV19 | 15 | TRBD2 | TGTGCCAGTAGTGTCGCTAGCGGGGGAGCCGATACGCAGTATTTT | CASSVASGGADTQYF
TRBJ2-3 | TRBV5-1 | 14 | - | TGCGCCAGCAGCTTACTCGGGGACACAGATACGCAGTATTTT | CASSLLGDTDTQYF
TRBJ2-7 | TRBV7-9 | 12 | - | TGTGCCAGCAGCTTAAAGGCGGAACCCCCAATCTTC | CASSLKAEPPIF
TRBJ2-5 | TRBV29-1 | 14 | - | TGCAGCGCCCAAGACGGAGAGGGCACAGAGACCCAGTACTTC | CSAQDGEGTETQYF
TRBJ2-1 | TRBV16 | 14 | - | TGTGCCAGCAGCCAATGGACTACTAGCAATGAGCAGTTCTTC | CASSQWTTSNEQFF
TRBJ1-1 | TRBV4-3 | 15 | - | TGCGCCAGCAGCCCGTCCTTACAGTGGAACACTGAAGCTTTCTTT | CASSPSLQWNTEAFF
TRBJ2-3 | TRBV5-6 | 16 | TRBD2 | TGTGCCAGCAGCGGCGGGGGAGGAGCCTTCACAGATACGCAGTATTTT | CASSGGGGAFTDTQYF
TRBJ2-3 | TRBV25-1 | 17 | TRBD2 | TGTGCCAGCAGTGAAACTCTAGTGCGGGGGGATTTAGATACGCAGTATTTT | CASSETLVRGDLDTQYF